A selection of T cell receptor beta chains follows, all from one sample in a study of T cells in Graves' hyperthyroidism and ophthalmopathy. TCRdb reprocessed the multiplex PCR reads via MiXCR and lists one record per CDR3 protein. The repertoire holds around 340,000 distinct CDR3 sequences, with roughly 20% as singletons. The source material was blood. Receptor source: a woman aged 45-60 years with Graves' hyperthyroidism. Each CDR3 is given with its conserved first and last residue.

j_call v_call cdr3_length cdr3_aa
TRBJ1-6 TRBV18 15 CASSPPQGQNSPLHF
TRBJ2-2 TRBV6-1 14 CATFPGHLTGELFF
TRBJ2-2 TRBV28 14 CATSGLAVTGELFF
TRBJ2-7 TRBV11-2 13 CASSLGGSYEQYF
TRBJ2-2 TRBV7-9 14 CASSLRVNTGELFF
TRBJ2-2 TRBV20-1 14 CSASWSGGTGELFF
TRBJ1-1 TRBV20-1 13 CSARDLQGTEAFF
TRBJ1-1 TRBV6-2/TRBV6-3 15 CASSDPFGPNTEAFF
TRBJ2-5 TRBV19 13 CASSIGPQETQYF
TRBJ2-2 TRBV7-3 14 CASSLTLQTGELFF
TRBJ2-5 TRBV12-3/TRBV12-4 14 CASRTTAGGETQYF
TRBJ1-1 TRBV9 15 CASSVIGLANTEAFF
TRBJ1-5 TRBV28 11 CASQGGQPQHF